The 21 T cell receptor beta chains presented below share a single source sample, sequenced in a study of spatial heterogeneity in lung cancer. MiXCR, run by TCRdb on the 5' RACE reads, gives a single entry per CDR3 protein. The table shows tens of thousands of distinct CDR3 sequences, with around 4.5% occurring only once. Time point: sample taken at primary tumor resection. The authors sequenced whole RNA from tumor, nontumor lung or frozen PBMC without sorting. This specimen consisted of PBMCs, obtained at surgery. The receptor set was obtained from a male donor with early-stage non-small cell lung cancer.

This clonotype was detected many times. V is TRBV11-2 and J is TRBJ2-3, with 8 bases matching TRBD2. Germline values: CDR1 SGHAT, CDR2 FQNNGV. With V trimmed by 5 bases and J by 4 bases, 11 bases remained unmatched. This CDR3 is 16 amino acids long. CDR3 region: CASSRDTGLAADTQYF. In DNA form, the CDR3 reads TGTGCCAGCAGCCGAGACACAGGACTAGCAGCAGATACGCAGTATTTT.

In this sample, this clonotype turned up many times. The chain uses TRBV12-3 or TRBV12-4 and TRBJ2-3; weak D call: TRBD1 (5 bases). Trimming cost V 3 bases and J 13 bases, with 11 bases left between them. The CDR3 covers 11 residues. The CDR3 DNA sequence: TGTGCCAGCAGTTTGGGGCAGAATGAGTATTTT. This sequence encodes CASSLGQNEYF.

There are many counts of this clonotype. V and J are TRBV6-2 or TRBV6-3 and TRBJ1-2; 8 nucleotides agree with TRBD1. The CDR3 extends over 15 amino acids. V lost 8 bases to trimming and J lost 2 bases; unmatched junction nucleotides: 10. CDR1 and CDR2 (germline): MNHEY, SVGEGT. The CDR3 region is CASRLGQVMNYGYTF. The CDR3 coding sequence is TGTGCCAGCCGGCTGGGACAGGTGATGAACTATGGCTACACCTTC.

This chain joins TRBV6-2 or TRBV6-3 and TRBJ2-1; D remains ambiguous. The CDR3 spans 11 residues. CDR1 is MNHEY and CDR2 is SVGEGT in the germline V gene. Between the trimmed V and J ends, which lost 5 bases and 7 bases, there was a span of 6 bases. DNA for the CDR3: TGTGCCAGCAGTCGATTTAATGAGCAGTTCTTC. It codes for CASSRFNEQFF.

J is TRBJ2-3 and V is TRBV7-8; maybe TRBD2 (6 bases). CDR3 length: 11 residues. Germline lookup yields CDR1 SGHVS and CDR2 FQNEAQ. The V end was cut by 4 bases, the J end by 11 bases, with 10 bases between. The chain's CDR3 is CASSYLGGQYF. CDR3 DNA sequence: TGTGCCAGCAGCTACCTGGGGGGGCAGTATTTT.

This clonotype was seen at least ten times. The junction shows a germline mismatch at one end, possibly a read error. The CDR3 nucleotides are TGCAGTGCTGGAGATCGGACCACGACAACCTACGAGCAGTACTTC. Translating gives CSAGDRTTTTYEQYF. V and J are TRBV20-1 and TRBJ2-7; D not resolved. This CDR3 is 15 amino acids long. Germline CDR1 reads DFQATT; CDR2 reads SNEGSKA (reference sequence).

This clonotype was seen repeatedly, ten times or more. The gene calls are TRBV6-5 and TRBJ1-2, with D unclear. V lost 5 bases and J lost 8, with 15 bases in between. The CDR3 spans 13 residues. CDR1 is MNHEY and CDR2 is SVGAGI in the germline V gene. This CDR3 reads CASSPGFGRGYTF. The CDR3 DNA reads TGTGCCAGCAGTCCGGGATTTGGGAGGGGCTACACCTTC.

This clonotype has ten or more counts. This chain joins TRBV27 and TRBJ2-3; no clear D. Trimming took off 1 base at V and 1 base at J, with 9 bases between the two ends. The CDR3 spans 15 residues. Germline CDR1 and CDR2: MNHEY and SMNVEV (reference sequence). CDR3 bases: TGTGCCAGCAGTTTATGGGGTGAACGCACAGATACGCAGTATTTT. This gives the protein CASSLWGERTDTQYF.

Only one count was recorded for this clonotype. This clone may be a read error of a much larger clone one base away. The V gene is TRBV6-5, the J gene TRBJ2-7, with D possibly called TRBD1 or TRBD2 (5 bases each). From germline, CDR1 is MNHEY and CDR2 SVGAGI. The CDR3 runs 13 residues. CDR3 nucleotide sequence: TGTGCCAGCAGTTACGGGGGTTCCTTCGAGCAGTACTTC. Residues: CASSYGGSFEQYF.

This clonotype was seen many times. The chain recombines TRBV28 with TRBJ1-6; 8 nucleotides line up with TRBD1. The CDR3 spans 19 residues. Germline CDR1 and CDR2: MDHEN and SYDVKM. V dropped 6 bases and J dropped 0; count of bases not matched to a gene: 13. The CDR3: CASSPKRTGTSSYNSPLHF. CDR3 nucleotides: TGTGCCAGCAGCCCGAAGAGGACAGGGACCAGCTCCTATAATTCACCCCTCCACTTT.

In this sample, this clonotype turned up many times. J is TRBJ1-5 and V is TRBV27; D uncertain. V dropped 5 bases and J dropped 7 bases, with 15 bases sitting between them. In germline, CDR1 is MNHEY, CDR2 SMNVEV (reference sequence). CDR3 length: 14 residues. In DNA form, the CDR3 reads TGTGCCAGCAGTCCCTTCGGTTTGGGGCAGCCCCAGCATTTT. It yields the protein CASSPFGLGQPQHF.

This clonotype appeared many times. The gene calls are TRBV5-1 and TRBJ1-5, with 9 bases fitting TRBD1. The trim removed 1 base at V and 4 bases at J, leaving 3 bases unmatched. Germline V gene lookup returns CDR1 SGHRS and CDR2 YFSETQ. CDR3 length equals 15 residues. In DNA form, the CDR3 reads TGCGCCAGCAGCTTGACGACAGGGGGAAATCAGCCCCAGCATTTT. Amino acid sequence: CASSLTTGGNQPQHF.

This clonotype was recorded at least ten times. V is TRBV6-2 or TRBV6-3 and J is TRBJ1-4; 11 nucleotides align to TRBD1. The CDR3 has 17 residues. CDR1 and CDR2 from the germline V gene are MNHEY and SVGEGT. Trimming cost V 5 bases and J 5 bases; bases outside gene matches: 10. The DNA of the CDR3 is TGTGCCAGCAGTGCCCGGGACAGGGGGTCTGTGAATGAAAAACTGTTTTTT. Translated: CASSARDRGSVNEKLFF.

This clonotype was found many times. The chain combines TRBV19 with TRBJ2-3; D perhaps matches TRBD1 (6 bases). Per the germline V gene, CDR1 is LNHDA and CDR2 is SQIVND (reference sequence). Trimming removed 10 bases from V and 2 bases from J, with 16 bases in between. The CDR3 spans 14 residues. In DNA, the CDR3 is TGTGCCACCCTTGCCCAGGGGTCCACAGATACGCAGTATTTT. It translates to CATLAQGSTDTQYF.

This clonotype was detected a few times. The V and J genes are TRBV11-2 and TRBJ2-5; 7 bases match TRBD2. The CDR3 is made up of 13 amino acids. The germline gives CDR1 SGHAT, CDR2 FQNNGV. V lost 5 bases, J lost 3 bases, and 3 bases stayed unmatched. The DNA of the CDR3 is TGTGCCAGCAGCCGACTAGCCGAAGAGACCCAGTACTTC. Translating it yields CASSRLAEETQYF.

This clonotype came up many times. The J gene is TRBJ2-7, the V gene TRBV5-1; 7 bases match TRBD1. V dropped 0 bases and J dropped 0; count of bases not matched to a gene: 3. The CDR3 contains 15 residues. In germline, CDR1 is SGHRS, CDR2 YFSETQ. CDR3 amino acids: CASSLVGQDSYEQYF. CDR3 in DNA: TGCGCCAGCAGCTTGGTAGGACAGGACTCCTACGAGCAGTACTTC.

The table lists this clonotype with many counts. This chain links TRBV5-1 with TRBJ2-1; 8 bases match TRBD1. Germline V gives CDR1 SGHRS, CDR2 YFSETQ. The CDR3 sequence is 15 residues long. The V gene end was trimmed by 5 bases and the J gene end by 3 bases; junction bases not matched to a gene: 7. CDR3 nucleotide sequence: TGCGCCAGCAGACCCGGGACAGGAGTCTACAATGAGCAGTTCTTC. Translation: CASRPGTGVYNEQFF.

Ten or more counts support this clonotype. This chain joins TRBV7-9 and TRBJ2-7; either TRBD1 or TRBD2 may fit D (6 bases each). There are 14 residues in the CDR3. Germline V CDR1 and CDR2: SEHNR, FQNEAQ (reference sequence). The V gene lost 5 bases and the J gene lost 2 bases, with 13 bases spanning the gap. The CDR3 nucleotides are TGTGCCAGCAGCCTGACAGGACTAACCTACGAGCAGTACTTC. Translation gives CASSLTGLTYEQYF.

This clonotype was seen at least ten times. J is TRBJ1-2 and V is TRBV10-3; possible D gene TRBD1, 5 bases. CDR3 length equals 14 residues. Germline V lookup: CDR1 ENHRY, CDR2 SYGVKD. Trimming took off 6 bases at V and 9 bases at J, with 20 bases between the two ends. The CDR3 loop is CAISGSGTATCYTF. CDR3 nucleotides: TGTGCCATCAGCGGATCCGGGACGGCGACTTGCTACACCTTC.

The table lists this clonotype with many counts. V usage is TRBV6-4 and J usage is TRBJ2-7; 7 nucleotides line up with TRBD2. The CDR3 length is 14 residues. V dropped 3 bases and J dropped 2; count of bases not matched to a gene: 4. Germline-derived CDR1 and CDR2 are MRHNA and SNTAGT. CDR3 in amino acids: CASSEREGTYEQYF. DNA for the CDR3: TGTGCCAGCAGTGAAAGGGAGGGTACCTACGAGCAGTACTTC.

The rearrangement joins TRBV19 to TRBJ2-4; 7 nucleotides match TRBD1. CDR3 size: 14 residues. Germline V lookup: CDR1 LNHDA, CDR2 SQIVND (reference sequence). J lost 6 bases, V lost 6 bases, and 8 bases had no gene match. CDR3 in DNA: TGTGCCAGTAGCCGACAGGGTGGGGGAAACATTCAGTACTTC. This codes for CASSRQGGGNIQYF.